The source of this T cell receptor (beta chain) is a study of T cells in Graves' hyperthyroidism and ophthalmopathy. V dropped 0 bases and J dropped 6; count of bases not matched to a gene: 3. The CDR3 spans 13 residues. CDR1 and CDR2 from the germline V gene are SGHRS and YFSETQ. From RNA transcripts, TCR beta CDR3 regions were amplified. Researchers ran a first-round RT-PCR on the TCR CDR3 using the HTBI primer set. A single record per CDR3 protein comes from TCRdb applying MiXCR to the multiplex PCR reads. This table holds around 450,000 distinct CDR3 sequences, about a sixth found once. This clonotype was picked up many times. The antigen remains unidentified. Graves' hyperthyroidism was deemed stable absent ophthalmopathy progression within 18 months. Study observations and caveats: Most thyroid clonotypes expanded above 0.001 were also detected in blood.

J is TRBJ2-7 and V is TRBV5-1, with 7 bases matching TRBD1. Sequenced input: blood. This TCR was sampled from a woman under 30 with Graves' hyperthyroidism. CDR3 coding DNA: TGCGCCAGCAGCTTGGGACAGGGCAGCGAGCAGTACTTC. Encoded protein: CASSLGQGSEQYF. The full variable domain, completed using reference TRBV5-1 and TRBJ2-7, is KAGVTQTPRYLIKTRGQQVTLSCSPISGHRSVSWYQQTPGQGLQFLFEYFSETQRNKGNFPGRFSGRQFSNSRSEMNVSTLELGDSALYLCASSLGQGSEQYFGPGTRLTVT.